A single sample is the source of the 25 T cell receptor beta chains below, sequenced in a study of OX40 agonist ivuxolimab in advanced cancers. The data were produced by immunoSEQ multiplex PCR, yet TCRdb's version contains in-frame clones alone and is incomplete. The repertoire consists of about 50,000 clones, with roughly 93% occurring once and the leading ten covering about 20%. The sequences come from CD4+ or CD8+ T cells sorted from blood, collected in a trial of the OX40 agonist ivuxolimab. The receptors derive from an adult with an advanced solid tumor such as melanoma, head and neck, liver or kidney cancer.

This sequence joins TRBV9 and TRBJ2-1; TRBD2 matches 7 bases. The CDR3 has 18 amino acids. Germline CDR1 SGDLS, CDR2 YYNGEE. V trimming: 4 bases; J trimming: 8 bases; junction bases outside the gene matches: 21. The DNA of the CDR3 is TGTGCCAGCAGCTCCCCCGCGAGCGGGGCCTCAAAGCCCGATGAGCAGTTCTTC. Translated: CASSSPASGASKPDEQFF.

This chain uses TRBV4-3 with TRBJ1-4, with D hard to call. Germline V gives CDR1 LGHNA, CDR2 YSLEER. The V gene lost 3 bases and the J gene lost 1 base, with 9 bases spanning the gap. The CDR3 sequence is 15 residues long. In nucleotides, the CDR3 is TGCGCCAGCAGCCAGACCCCCGGAACTAATGAAAAACTGTTTTTT. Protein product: CASSQTPGTNEKLFF.

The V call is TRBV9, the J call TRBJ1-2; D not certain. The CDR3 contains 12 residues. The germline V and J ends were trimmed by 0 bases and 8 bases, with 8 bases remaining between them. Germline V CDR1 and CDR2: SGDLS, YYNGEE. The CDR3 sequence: CASSVEGGGYTF. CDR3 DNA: TGTGCCAGCAGCGTAGAAGGAGGAGGCTACACCTTC.

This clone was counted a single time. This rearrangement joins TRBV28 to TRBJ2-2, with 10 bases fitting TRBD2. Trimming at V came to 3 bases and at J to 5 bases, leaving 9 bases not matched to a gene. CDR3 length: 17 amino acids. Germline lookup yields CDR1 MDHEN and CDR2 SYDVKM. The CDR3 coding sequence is TGTGCCAGCAGTTTCGATCTAGCGGGAGAGGGTACCGGGGAGCTGTTTTTT. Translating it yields CASSFDLAGEGTGELFF.

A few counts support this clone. CDR3 sequence (DNA): TGTGCCAGCAGTACAGCCCGTAGGGCTTTCTTT. The encoded protein is CASSTARRAFF. The rearrangement links TRBV28 to TRBJ1-1; D unclear. Deletions cut 5 bases from V and 11 bases from J, with 12 bases between. CDR1 and CDR2 (germline): MDHEN, SYDVKM. This CDR3 is 11 amino acids long. Full variable domain (rest looked up from reference TRBV28 and TRBJ1-1): DVKVTQSSRYLVKRTGEKVFLECVQDMDHENMFWYRQDPGLGLRLIYFSYDVKMKEKGDIPEGYSVSREKKERFSLILESASTNQTSMYLCASSTARRAFFGQGTRLTVV.

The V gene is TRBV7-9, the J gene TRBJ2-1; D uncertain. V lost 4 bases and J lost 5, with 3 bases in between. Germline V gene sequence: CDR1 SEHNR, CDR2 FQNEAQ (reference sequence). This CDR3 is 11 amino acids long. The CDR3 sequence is CASSSDNEQFF. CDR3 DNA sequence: TGTGCCAGCAGCTCAGACAATGAGCAGTTCTTC.

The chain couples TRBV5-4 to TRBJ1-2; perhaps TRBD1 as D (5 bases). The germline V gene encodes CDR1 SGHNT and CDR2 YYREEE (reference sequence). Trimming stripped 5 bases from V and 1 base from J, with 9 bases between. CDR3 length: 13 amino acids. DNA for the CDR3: TGTGCCAGCAGTTCTGACAGTAACTATGGCTACACCTTC. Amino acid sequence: CASSSDSNYGYTF. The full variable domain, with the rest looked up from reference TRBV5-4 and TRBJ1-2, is ETGVTQSPTHLIKTRGQQVTLRCSSQSGHNTVSWYQQALGQGPQFIFQYYREEENGRGNFPPRFSGLQFPNYSSELNVNALELDDSALYLCASSSDSNYGYTFGSGTRLTVV.

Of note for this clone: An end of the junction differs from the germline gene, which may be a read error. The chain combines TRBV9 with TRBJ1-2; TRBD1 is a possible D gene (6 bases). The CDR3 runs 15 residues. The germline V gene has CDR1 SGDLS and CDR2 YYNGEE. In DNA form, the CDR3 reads TGTGTCAGCAGCTCGACCGGGACACCTAACTATGGCTACACCTTC. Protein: CVSSSTGTPNYGYTF.

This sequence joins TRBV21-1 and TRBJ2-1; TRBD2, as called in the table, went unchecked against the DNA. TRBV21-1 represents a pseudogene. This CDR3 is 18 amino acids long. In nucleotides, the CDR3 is TGTGCCAGCAGCAGACGTCGGGCAGGGAGGTCGTACAAGAATGAGCAGTTCTTC. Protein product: CASSRRRAGRSYKNEQFF.

CDR3 sequence (DNA): TGTGCCAGCAGCTTAGCGGTGACGTACTCTGGAAACACCATATATTTT. Amino acid sequence: CASSLAVTYSGNTIYF. The chain carries TRBV7-8 and TRBJ1-3; no clear D. CDR1 SGHVS and CDR2 FQNEAQ come from the germline V gene. The length of the CDR3 is 16 residues. Trimming removed 0 bases at V and 0 bases at J, with 9 bases between. Full variable domain (remainder filled in from reference TRBV7-8 and TRBJ1-3): GAGVSQSPRYKVAKRGQDVALRCDPISGHVSLFWYQQALGQGPEFLTYFQNEAQLDKSGLPSDRFFAERPEGSVSTLKIQRTQQEDSAVYLCASSLAVTYSGNTIYFGEGSWLTVV.

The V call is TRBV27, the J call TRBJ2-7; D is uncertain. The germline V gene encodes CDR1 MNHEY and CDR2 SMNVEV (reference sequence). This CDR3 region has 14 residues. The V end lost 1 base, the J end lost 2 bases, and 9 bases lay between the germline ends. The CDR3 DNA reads TGTGCCAGCAGTTTATATGGATATGCCTACGAGCAGTACTTC. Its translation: CASSLYGYAYEQYF.

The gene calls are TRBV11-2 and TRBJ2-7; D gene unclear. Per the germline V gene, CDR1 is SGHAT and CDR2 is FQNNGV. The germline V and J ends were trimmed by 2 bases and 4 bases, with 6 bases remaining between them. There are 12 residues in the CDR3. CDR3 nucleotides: TGTGCCAGCAGCTTAAACCGATACGAGCAGTACTTC. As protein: CASSLNRYEQYF.

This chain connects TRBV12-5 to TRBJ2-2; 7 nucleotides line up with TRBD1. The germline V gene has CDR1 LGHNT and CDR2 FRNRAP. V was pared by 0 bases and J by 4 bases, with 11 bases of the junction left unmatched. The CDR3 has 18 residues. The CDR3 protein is CASGLVQGPLPGTGELFF. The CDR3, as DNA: TGTGCTAGTGGTTTGGTACAGGGGCCACTGCCGGGCACCGGGGAGCTGTTTTTT.

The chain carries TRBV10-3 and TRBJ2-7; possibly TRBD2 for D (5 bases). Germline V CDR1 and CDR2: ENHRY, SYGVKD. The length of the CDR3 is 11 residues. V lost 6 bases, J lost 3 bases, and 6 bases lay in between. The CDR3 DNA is TGTGCCATCAGCGGGGACTACGAGCAGTACTTC. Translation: CAISGDYEQYF.

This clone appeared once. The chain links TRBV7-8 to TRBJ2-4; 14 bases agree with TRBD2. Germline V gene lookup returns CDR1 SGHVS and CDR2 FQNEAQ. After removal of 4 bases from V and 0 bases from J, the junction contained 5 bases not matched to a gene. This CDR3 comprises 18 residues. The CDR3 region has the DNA TGTGCCAGCAGCTCCCGGACTAGCGGGGGGCTAGCCAAAAACATTCAGTACTTC. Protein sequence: CASSSRTSGGLAKNIQYF.

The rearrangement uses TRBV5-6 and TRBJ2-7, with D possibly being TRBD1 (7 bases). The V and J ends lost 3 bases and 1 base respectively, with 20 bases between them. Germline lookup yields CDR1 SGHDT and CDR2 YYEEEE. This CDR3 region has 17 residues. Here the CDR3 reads CASSWPQGGGHSYEQYF. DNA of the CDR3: TGTGCCAGCAGCTGGCCCCAGGGGGGTGGGCATTCCTACGAGCAGTACTTC.

The CDR3 reads CASSTGGWAQYF. The CDR3 nucleotides read TGTGCCAGCAGCACTGGGGGGTGGGCCCAGTACTTC. The chain uses TRBV7-9 and TRBJ2-5, with D maybe TRBD2 (6 bases). V shed 5 bases and J shed 9 bases, with 13 bases lying between them. The CDR3 totals 12 residues. Germline assignment: CDR1 SEHNR and CDR2 FQNEAQ (reference sequence).

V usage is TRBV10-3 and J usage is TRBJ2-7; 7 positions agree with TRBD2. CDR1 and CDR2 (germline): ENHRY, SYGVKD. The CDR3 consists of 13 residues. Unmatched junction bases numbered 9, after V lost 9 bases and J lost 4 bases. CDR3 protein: CAIKREGRYEQYF. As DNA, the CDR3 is TGTGCCATAAAGAGGGAGGGTCGATACGAGCAGTACTTC.

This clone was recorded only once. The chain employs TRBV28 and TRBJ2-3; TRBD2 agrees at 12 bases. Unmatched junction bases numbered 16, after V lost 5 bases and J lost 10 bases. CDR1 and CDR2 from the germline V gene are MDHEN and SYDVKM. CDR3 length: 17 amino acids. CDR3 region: CASSLPLAGGPGMAQYF. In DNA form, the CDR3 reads TGTGCCAGCAGTCTACCGCTAGCGGGAGGGCCTGGGATGGCGCAGTATTTT.

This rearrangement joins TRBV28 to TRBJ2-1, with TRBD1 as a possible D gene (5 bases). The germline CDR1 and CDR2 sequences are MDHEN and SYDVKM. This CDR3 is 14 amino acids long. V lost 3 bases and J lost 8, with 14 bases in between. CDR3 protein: CASSFSGHGDEQFF. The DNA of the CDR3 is TGTGCCAGCAGTTTTTCTGGACACGGAGATGAGCAGTTCTTC.

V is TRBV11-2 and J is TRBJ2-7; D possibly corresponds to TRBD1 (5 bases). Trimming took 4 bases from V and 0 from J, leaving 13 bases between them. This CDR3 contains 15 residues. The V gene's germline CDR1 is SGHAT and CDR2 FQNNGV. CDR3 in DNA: TGTGCCAGCAGCTCAACAGGCAGAGGCTCCTACGAGCAGTACTTC. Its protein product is CASSSTGRGSYEQYF.

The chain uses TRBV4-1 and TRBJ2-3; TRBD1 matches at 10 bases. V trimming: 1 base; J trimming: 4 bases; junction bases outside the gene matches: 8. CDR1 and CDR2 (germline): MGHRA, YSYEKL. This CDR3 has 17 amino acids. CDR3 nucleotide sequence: TGCGCCAGCAGCCAAGGATTGGGGACAGGGGCGGCAGATACGCAGTATTTT. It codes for CASSQGLGTGAADTQYF.

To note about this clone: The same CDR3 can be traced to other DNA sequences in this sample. Written as DNA, the CDR3 is TGTGCCAGCAGTTTATGGGGTGGGTCCTCCTACAATGAGCAGTTCTTC. It translates to CASSLWGGSSYNEQFF. V usage is TRBV27 and J usage is TRBJ2-1; no clear D gene. The ends were cut back, 1 base at V and 0 bases at J, with 10 bases in the middle. Germline V lookup: CDR1 MNHEY, CDR2 SMNVEV (reference sequence). The length of the CDR3 is 16 residues.

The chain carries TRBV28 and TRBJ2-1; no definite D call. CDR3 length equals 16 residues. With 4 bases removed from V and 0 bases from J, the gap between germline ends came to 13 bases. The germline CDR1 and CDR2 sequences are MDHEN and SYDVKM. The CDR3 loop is CASSYKAGPSYNEQFF. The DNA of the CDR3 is TGTGCCAGCAGTTACAAAGCCGGGCCCTCCTACAATGAGCAGTTCTTC.

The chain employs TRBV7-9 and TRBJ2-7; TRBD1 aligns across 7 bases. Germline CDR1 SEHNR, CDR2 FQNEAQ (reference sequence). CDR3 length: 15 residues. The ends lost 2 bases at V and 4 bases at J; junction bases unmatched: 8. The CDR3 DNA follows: TGTGCCAGCAGCTTACCGACAGGGAATAGGTACGAGCAGTACTTC. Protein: CASSLPTGNRYEQYF. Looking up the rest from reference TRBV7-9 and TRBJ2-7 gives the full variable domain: DTGVSQNPRHKITKRGQNVTFRCDPISEHNRLYWYRQTLGQGPEFLTYFQNEAQLEKSRLLSDRFSAERPKGSFSTLEIQRTEQGDSAMYLCASSLPTGNRYEQYFGPGTRLTVT.